What follows is one T cell receptor beta chain and its context. Method: immunoSEQ multiplex PCR; TCRdb's copy keeps in-frame clones and lacks some. The sample comprises about 15,000 clones, about 81% of which are singletons, and roughly 43% rests with the top ten. This entry belongs to a study of OX40 agonist ivuxolimab in advanced cancers. The sequencing here drew on CD4+ or CD8+ T cells sorted from blood, taken in a trial of the OX40 agonist ivuxolimab. The receptor was derived from an adult with an advanced solid tumor such as melanoma, head and neck, liver or kidney cancer.

This chain's CDR3 is CASSIEGTGPYNEQFF. The CDR3 region has the DNA TGTGCCAGTAGTATAGAGGGGACAGGGCCCTACAATGAGCAGTTCTTC. The chain carries TRBV19 and TRBJ2-1, with 9 bases identical to TRBD1. The CDR3 spans 16 residues. The J segment lost 2 bases and the V segment lost 0 bases, leaving 2 bases of the junction unmatched. Per the germline V gene, CDR1 is LNHDA and CDR2 is SQIVND (reference sequence).